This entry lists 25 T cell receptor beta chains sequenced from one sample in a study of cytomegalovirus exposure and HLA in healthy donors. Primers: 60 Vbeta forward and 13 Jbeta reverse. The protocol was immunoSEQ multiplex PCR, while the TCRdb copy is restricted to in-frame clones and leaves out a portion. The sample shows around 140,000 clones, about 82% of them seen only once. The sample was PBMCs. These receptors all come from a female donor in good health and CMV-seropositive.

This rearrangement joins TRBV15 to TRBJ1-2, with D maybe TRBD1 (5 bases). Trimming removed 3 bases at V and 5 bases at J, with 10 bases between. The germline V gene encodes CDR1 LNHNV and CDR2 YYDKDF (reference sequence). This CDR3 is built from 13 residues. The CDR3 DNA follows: TGTGCCACCAGCAGGGCACAGGCATATGGCTACACCTTC. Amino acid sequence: CATSRAQAYGYTF.

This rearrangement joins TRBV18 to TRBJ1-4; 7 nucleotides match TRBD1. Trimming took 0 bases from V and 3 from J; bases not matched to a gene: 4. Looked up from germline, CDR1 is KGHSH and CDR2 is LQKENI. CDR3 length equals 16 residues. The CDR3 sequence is CASSPPRDSPNEKLFF. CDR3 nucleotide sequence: TGTGCCAGCTCACCACCGCGGGACAGCCCTAATGAAAAACTGTTTTTT. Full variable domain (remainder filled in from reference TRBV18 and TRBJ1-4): NAGVMQNPRHLVRRRGQEARLRCSPMKGHSHVYWYRQLPEEGLKFMVYLQKENIIDESGMPKERFSAEFPKEGPSILRIQQVVRGDSAAYFCASSPPRDSPNEKLFFGSGTQLSVL.

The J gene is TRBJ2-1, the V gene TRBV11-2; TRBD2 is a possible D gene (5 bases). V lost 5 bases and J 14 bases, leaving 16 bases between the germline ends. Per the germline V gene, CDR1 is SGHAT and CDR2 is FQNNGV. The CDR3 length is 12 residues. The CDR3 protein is CASSPEGVMEFF. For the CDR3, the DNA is TGTGCCAGCAGCCCCGAGGGAGTCATGGAGTTCTTC. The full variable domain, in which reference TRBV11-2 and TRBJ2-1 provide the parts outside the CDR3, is EAGVAQSPRYKIIEKRQSVAFWCNPISGHATLYWYQQILGQGPKLLIQFQNNGVVDDSQLPKDRFSAERLKGVDSTLKIQPAKLEDSAVYLCASSPEGVMEFFGPGTRLTVL.

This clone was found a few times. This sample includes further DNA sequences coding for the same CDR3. CDR3 amino acids: CASSLAGGTGELFF. Here the CDR3 DNA reads TGTGCCAGCAGTTTAGCGGGCGGCACCGGGGAGCTGTTTTTT. The gene calls are TRBV28 and TRBJ2-2; maybe TRBD2 (5 bases). The V end lost 2 bases, the J end lost 4 bases, and 8 bases lay between the germline ends. The CDR3 runs to 14 residues. Germline V gene data show CDR1 as MDHEN and CDR2 as SYDVKM.

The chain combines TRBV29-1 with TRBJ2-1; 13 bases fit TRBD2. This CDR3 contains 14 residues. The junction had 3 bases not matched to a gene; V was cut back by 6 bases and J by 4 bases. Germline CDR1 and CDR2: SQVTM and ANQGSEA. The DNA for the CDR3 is TGCAGCGTGACTAGCGGGGGGATTTACAATGAGCAGTTCTTC. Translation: CSVTSGGIYNEQFF.

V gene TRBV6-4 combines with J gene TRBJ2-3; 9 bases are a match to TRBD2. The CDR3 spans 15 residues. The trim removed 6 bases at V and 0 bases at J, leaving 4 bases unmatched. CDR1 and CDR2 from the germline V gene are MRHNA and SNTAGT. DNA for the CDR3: TGTGCCAGCAGCCTGACTAGCGGCAGCACAGATACGCAGTATTTT. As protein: CASSLTSGSTDTQYF.

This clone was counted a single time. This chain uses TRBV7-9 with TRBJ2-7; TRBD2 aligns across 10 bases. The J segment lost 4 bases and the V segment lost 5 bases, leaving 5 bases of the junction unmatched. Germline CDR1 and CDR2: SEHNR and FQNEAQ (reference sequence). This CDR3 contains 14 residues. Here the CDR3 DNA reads TGTGCCAGCAGCAGAGCGGGGGGGCTGTACGAGCAGTACTTC. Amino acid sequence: CASSRAGGLYEQYF.

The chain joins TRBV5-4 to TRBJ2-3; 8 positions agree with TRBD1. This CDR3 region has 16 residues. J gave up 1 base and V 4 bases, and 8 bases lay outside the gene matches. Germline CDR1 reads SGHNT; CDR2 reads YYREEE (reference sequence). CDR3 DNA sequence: TGTGCCAGCAGCGCGGACAGGGTTGGGGGCACAGATACGCAGTATTTT. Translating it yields CASSADRVGGTDTQYF.

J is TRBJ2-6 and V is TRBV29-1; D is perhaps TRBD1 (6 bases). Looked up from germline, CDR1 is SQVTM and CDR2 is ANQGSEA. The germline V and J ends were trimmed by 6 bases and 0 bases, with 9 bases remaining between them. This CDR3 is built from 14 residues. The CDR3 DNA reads TGCAGCGTGGTACAGGGCTCTGGGGCCAACGTCCTGACTTTC. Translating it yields CSVVQGSGANVLTF.

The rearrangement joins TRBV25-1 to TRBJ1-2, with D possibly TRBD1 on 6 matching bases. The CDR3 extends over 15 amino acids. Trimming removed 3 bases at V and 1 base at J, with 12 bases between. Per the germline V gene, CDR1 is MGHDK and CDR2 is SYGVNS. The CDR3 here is CASSDPRGINYGYTF. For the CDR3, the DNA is TGTGCCAGCAGTGACCCCAGGGGCATTAACTATGGCTACACCTTC.

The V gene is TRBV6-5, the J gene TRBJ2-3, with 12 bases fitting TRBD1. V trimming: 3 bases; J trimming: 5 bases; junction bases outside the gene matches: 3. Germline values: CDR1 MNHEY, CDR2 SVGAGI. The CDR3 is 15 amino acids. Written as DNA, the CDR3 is TGTGCCAGCAGTTATAGGGACAGGGGGCAAGATACGCAGTATTTT. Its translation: CASSYRDRGQDTQYF.

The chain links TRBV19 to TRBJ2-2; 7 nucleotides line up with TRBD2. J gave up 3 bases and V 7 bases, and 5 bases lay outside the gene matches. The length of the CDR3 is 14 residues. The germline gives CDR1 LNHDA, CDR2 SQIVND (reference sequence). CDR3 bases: TGTGCCAGTAATGGGGGGGTGTACACCGGGGAGCTGTTTTTT. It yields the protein CASNGGVYTGELFF.

CDR3 loop: CASSLGDRANTEAFF. The CDR3 coding sequence is TGTGCCAGCAGCTTAGGTGACAGGGCGAACACTGAAGCTTTCTTT. The chain combines TRBV7-3 with TRBJ1-1, with 7 bases identical to TRBD1. The V gene's germline CDR1 is SGHTA and CDR2 FQGTGA. The CDR3 is 15 residues long. Losses at the gene ends were 2 bases for V and 1 base for J; bases not matched to a gene: 4.

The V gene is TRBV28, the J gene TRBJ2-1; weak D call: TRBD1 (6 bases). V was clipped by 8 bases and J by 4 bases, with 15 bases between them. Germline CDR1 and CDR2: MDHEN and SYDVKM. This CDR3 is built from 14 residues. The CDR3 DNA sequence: TGTGCCAGCCGCGAGAGACAGGAGTACAATGAGCAGTTCTTC. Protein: CASRERQEYNEQFF.

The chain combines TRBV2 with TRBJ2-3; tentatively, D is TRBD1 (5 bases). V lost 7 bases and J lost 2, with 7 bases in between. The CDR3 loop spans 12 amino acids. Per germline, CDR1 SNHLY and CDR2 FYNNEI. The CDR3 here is CASTRVTDTQYF. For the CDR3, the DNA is TGTGCCAGCACCAGGGTCACAGATACGCAGTATTTT.

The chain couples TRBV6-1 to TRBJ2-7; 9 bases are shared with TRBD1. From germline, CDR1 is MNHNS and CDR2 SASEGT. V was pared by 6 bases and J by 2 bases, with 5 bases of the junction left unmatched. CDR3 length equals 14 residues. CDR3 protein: CASRLGQGTYEQYF. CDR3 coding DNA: TGTGCCAGCAGATTGGGACAGGGAACCTACGAGCAGTACTTC.

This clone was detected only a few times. CDR3 loop: CASSPPNAGLAGEQYF. The CDR3 region has the DNA TGTGCCAGCAGCCCGCCGAATGCGGGACTAGCAGGCGAGCAGTACTTC. The chain has TRBV12-1 and TRBJ2-7; the DNA was not used to check the table's D call, TRBD2. TRBV12-1 is listed as a pseudogene. The CDR3 is 16 amino acids.

The CDR3 loop reads CASSLSHRGEQYF. CDR3 DNA sequence: TGTGCCAGCAGTCTCTCTCACAGGGGCGAGCAGTACTTC. The chain has TRBV6-1 and TRBJ2-7; TRBD1 matches 7 bases. Germline CDR1 and CDR2: MNHNS and SASEGT. The CDR3 runs to 13 residues. V shed 5 bases and J 6 bases; nucleotides not matched to a gene: 7.

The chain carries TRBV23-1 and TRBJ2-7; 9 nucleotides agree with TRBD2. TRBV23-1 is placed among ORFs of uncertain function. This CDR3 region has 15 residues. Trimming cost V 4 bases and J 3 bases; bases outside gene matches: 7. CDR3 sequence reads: CASSPKGGRDYEQYF. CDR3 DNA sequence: TGCGCCAGCAGTCCCAAAGGCGGGAGGGACTACGAGCAGTACTTC.

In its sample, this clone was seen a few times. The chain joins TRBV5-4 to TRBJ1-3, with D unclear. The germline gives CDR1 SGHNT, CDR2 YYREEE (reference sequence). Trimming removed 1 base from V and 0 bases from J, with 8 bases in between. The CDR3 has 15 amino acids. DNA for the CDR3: TGTGCCAGCAGCTTGACTACAACCTCTGGAAACACCATATATTTT. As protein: CASSLTTTSGNTIYF.

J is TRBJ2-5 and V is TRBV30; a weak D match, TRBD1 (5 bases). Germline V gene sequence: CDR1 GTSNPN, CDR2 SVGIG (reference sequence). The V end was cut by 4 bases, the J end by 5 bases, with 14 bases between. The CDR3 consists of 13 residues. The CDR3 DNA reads TGTGCCTGGACAAGGGGTTTGGAGGAGACCCAGTACTTC. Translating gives CAWTRGLEETQYF.

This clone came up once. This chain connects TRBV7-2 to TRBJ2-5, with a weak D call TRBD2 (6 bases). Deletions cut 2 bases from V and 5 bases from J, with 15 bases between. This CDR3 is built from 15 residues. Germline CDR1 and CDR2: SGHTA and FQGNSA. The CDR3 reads CASSLSRGTGETQYF. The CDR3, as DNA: TGTGCCAGCAGCTTATCGCGGGGAACGGGCGAGACCCAGTACTTC.

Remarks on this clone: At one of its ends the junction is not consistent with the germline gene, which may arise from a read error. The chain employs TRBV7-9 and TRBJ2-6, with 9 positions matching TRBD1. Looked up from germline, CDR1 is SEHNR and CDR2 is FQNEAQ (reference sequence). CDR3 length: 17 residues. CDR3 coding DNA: TGTTCCAGCAGCGGGACAGGGATCTTCTCTGGGGCCAACGTCCTGACTTTC. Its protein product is CSSSGTGIFSGANVLTF. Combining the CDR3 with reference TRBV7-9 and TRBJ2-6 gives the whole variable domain DTGVSQNPRHKITKRGQNVTFRCDPISEHNRLYWYRQTLGQGPEFLTYFQNEAQLEKSRLLSDRFSAERPKGSFSTLEIQRTEQGDSAMYLCSSSGTGIFSGANVLTFGAGSRLTVL.

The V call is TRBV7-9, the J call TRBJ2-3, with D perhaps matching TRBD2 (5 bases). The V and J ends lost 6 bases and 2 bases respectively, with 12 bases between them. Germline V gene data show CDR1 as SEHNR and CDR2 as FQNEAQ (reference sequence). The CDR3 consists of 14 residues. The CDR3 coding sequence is TGTGCCAGCAGAGGTAGCGCTTACACAGATACGCAGTATTTT. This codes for CASRGSAYTDTQYF.

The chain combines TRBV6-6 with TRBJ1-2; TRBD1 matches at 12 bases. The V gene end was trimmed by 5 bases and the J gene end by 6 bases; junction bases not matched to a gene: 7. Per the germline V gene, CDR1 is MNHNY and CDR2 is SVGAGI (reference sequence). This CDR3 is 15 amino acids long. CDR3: CASSQRRDRGHGYTF. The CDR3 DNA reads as TGTGCCAGCAGTCAACGCCGGGACAGGGGGCATGGCTACACCTTC.